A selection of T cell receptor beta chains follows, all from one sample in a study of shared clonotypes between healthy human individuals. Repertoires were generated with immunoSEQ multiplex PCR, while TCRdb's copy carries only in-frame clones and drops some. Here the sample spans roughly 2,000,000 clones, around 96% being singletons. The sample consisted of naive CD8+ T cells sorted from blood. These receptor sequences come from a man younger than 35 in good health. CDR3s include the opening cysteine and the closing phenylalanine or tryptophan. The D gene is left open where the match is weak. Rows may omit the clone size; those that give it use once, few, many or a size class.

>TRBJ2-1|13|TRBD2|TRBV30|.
CAWSSGNDGEQFF
TGTGCCTGGAGTAGCGGGAACGACGGTGAGCAGTTCTTC
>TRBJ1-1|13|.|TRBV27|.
CASSLALNTEAFF
TGTGCCAGCAGTTTAGCACTAAACACTGAAGCTTTCTTT
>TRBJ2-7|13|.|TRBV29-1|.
CSVVSIGRPEQYF
TGCAGCGTTGTTAGTATCGGCCGTCCGGAGCAGTACTTC
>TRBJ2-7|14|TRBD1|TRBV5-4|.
CASSRPGQSYEQYF
TGTGCCAGCTCGCGCCCGGGACAGTCCTACGAGCAGTACTTC
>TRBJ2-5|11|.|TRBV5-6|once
CASIREETQYF
TGTGCCAGCATTAGAGAAGAGACCCAGTACTTC
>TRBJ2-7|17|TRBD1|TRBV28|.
CASSFSERTGPFYEQYF
TGTGCCAGCAGTTTCAGTGAACGGACAGGCCCTTTCTACGAGCAGTACTTC
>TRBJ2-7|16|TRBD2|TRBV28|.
CASSFPAVAGAYEQYF
TGTGCCAGCAGTTTCCCGGCGGTAGCGGGGGCCTACGAGCAGTACTTC
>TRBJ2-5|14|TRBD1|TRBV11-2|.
CASRPTGGGETQYF
TGTGCCAGCAGGCCTACAGGGGGAGGAGAGACCCAGTACTTC
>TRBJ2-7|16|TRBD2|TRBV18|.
CASSPTPGSGNYEQYF
TGTGCCAGCTCACCAACCCCGGGGAGCGGGAATTACGAGCAGTACTTC
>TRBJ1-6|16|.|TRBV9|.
CASSVERDTINSPLHF
TGTGCCAGCAGCGTAGAGAGAGACACCATAAATTCACCCCTCCACTTT
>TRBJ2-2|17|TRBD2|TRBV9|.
CASSAFRTRGYTGELFF
TGTGCCAGCAGCGCCTTTCGGACTAGGGGTTATACCGGGGAGCTGTTTTTT
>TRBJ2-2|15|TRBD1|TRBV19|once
CASSAGTGVIVELFF
TGTGCCAGTAGTGCCGGGACAGGGGTGATTGTGGAGCTGTTTTTT
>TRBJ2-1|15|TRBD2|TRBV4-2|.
CASSQGASGGNEQFF
TGTGCCAGCAGCCAAGGGGCTAGCGGGGGAAATGAGCAGTTCTTC
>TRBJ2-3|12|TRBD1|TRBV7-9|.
CASSSTGGTQYF
TGTGCCAGCAGCTCGACAGGGGGTACGCAGTATTTT
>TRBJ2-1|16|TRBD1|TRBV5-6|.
CASSFAGQGSDNEQFF
TGTGCCAGCAGCTTCGCGGGACAGGGTTCGGACAATGAGCAGTTCTTC
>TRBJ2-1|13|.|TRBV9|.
CASSVEWGDEQFF
TGTGCCAGCAGCGTAGAATGGGGGGATGAGCAGTTCTTC
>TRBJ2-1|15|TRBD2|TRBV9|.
CASSVWTSGYNEQFF
TGTGCCAGCAGCGTTTGGACTAGCGGGTACAATGAGCAGTTCTTC
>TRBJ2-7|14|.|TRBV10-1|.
CASSDSTGAYEQYF
TGCGCCAGCAGTGATTCAACGGGGGCGTACGAGCAGTACTTC
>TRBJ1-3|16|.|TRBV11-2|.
CASSPRNDFSGNTIYF
TGTGCCAGCAGCCCCAGGAACGACTTCTCTGGAAACACCATATATTTT
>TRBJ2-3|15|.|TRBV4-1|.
CASSQGLLNTDTQYF
TGCGCCAGCAGCCAGGGACTTCTTAACACAGATACGCAGTATTTT
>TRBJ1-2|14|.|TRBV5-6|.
CASSLPGSNYGYTF
TGTGCCAGCAGCTTGCCAGGATCCAACTATGGCTACACCTTC
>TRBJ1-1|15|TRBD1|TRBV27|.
CASSPQTGGKTEAFF
TGTGCCAGCAGTCCTCAGACAGGGGGTAAAACTGAAGCTTTCTTT
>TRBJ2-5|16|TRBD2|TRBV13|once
CASSFATSGSSETQYF
TGTGCCAGCAGCTTCGCGACTAGCGGGAGTTCTGAGACCCAGTACTTC
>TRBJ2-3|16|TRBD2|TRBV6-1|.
CASSEVGGAVTDTQYF
TGTGCCAGCAGTGAAGTCGGGGGGGCGGTCACAGATACGCAGTATTTT
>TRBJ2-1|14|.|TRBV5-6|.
CASSLEQNHNEQFF
TGTGCCAGCAGCTTGGAACAGAATCACAATGAGCAGTTCTTC
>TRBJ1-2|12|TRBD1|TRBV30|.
CASSTGAEGYTF
TGTGCCTCCTCGACAGGGGCTGAGGGCTACACCTTC
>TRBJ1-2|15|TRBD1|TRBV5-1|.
CASSPTGHPVDGYTF
TGCGCCAGCAGCCCGACAGGGCACCCCGTGGATGGCTACACCTTC
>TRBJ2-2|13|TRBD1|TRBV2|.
CASSDRGTGELFF
TGTGCCAGCAGCGACAGGGGAACCGGGGAGCTGTTTTTT
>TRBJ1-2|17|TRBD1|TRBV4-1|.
CASSQEPGTGAHYGYTF
TGCGCCAGCAGCCAAGAGCCAGGGACAGGGGCGCATTATGGCTACACCTTC
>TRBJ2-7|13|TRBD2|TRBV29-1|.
CSVELAGPYEQYF
TGCAGCGTTGAACTAGCGGGACCCTACGAGCAGTACTTC
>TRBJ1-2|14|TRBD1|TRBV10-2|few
CASSETGGAYGYTF
TGCGCCAGCAGTGAGACAGGGGGCGCGTATGGCTACACCTTC
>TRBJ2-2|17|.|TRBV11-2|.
CASSYGFAVPPGGELFF
TGTGCCAGCAGCTATGGGTTCGCGGTTCCACCAGGTGGGGAGCTGTTTTTT
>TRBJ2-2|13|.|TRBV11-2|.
CASSAGSTGELFF
TGTGCCAGCAGCGCCGGGAGCACCGGGGAGCTGTTTTTT
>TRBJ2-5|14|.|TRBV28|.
CASSFPAAGETQYF
TGTGCCAGCAGTTTCCCCGCGGCGGGAGAGACCCAGTACTTC
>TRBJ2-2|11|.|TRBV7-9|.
CASRSTGELFF
TGTGCCAGCAGAAGTACCGGGGAGCTGTTTTTT
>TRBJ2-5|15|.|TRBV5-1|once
CASSLVGHFQETQYF
TGCGCCAGCAGCTTGGTAGGGCACTTCCAAGAGACCCAGTACTTC
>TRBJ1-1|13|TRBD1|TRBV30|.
CAWSDYGQGEAFF
TGTGCCTGGAGTGACTACGGACAGGGAGAAGCTTTCTTT
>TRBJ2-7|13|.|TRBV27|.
CASRPQGPHEQYF
TGTGCCAGCAGGCCACAGGGCCCCCACGAGCAGTACTTC
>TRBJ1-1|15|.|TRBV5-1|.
CASSLDWGLNTEAFF
TGCGCCAGCAGCTTGGACTGGGGGCTGAACACTGAAGCTTTCTTT
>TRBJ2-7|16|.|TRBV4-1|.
CASSQVATGAPDEQYF
TGCGCCAGCAGCCAAGTGGCGACCGGAGCTCCAGACGAGCAGTACTTC